This TCR beta chain is drawn from a study of siplizumab effects on memory and regulatory T cells. Assays covered roughly 90,000 TCR templates per sample. Sequencing was performed with immunoSEQ multiplex PCR; in TCRdb, only in-frame clones are kept and a portion is missing. This sample has about 120,000 clones, with approximately 92% found just once. V shed 2 bases and J shed 1 base, with 6 bases lying between them. The CDR3 length is 14 residues. Germline assignment: CDR1 MDHEN and CDR2 SYDVKM. Study findings and constraints: The mapping of alloreactive clones to unstimulated subsets covered only a minor fraction of them. Alloreactive sequences from unstimulated CD4+ memory cells fell significantly with siplizumab. In unstimulated cells, naive T cells appeared more diverse than memory T cells and seemed major alloresponse contributors.

In regard to this clone: What it recognizes is unknown.

The source material was non-Treg CD4+ T cells sorted from blood. The sequence came from a human donor in good health. The rearrangement uses TRBV28 and TRBJ1-3; D remains ambiguous. CDR3 bases: TGTGCCAGCAGTTTAGCCGGTTCTGGAAACACCATATATTTT. It encodes CASSLAGSGNTIYF. Filled out from reference TRBV28 and TRBJ1-3, the complete variable domain reads DVKVTQSSRYLVKRTGEKVFLECVQDMDHENMFWYRQDPGLGLRLIYFSYDVKMKEKGDIPEGYSVSREKKERFSLILESASTNQTSMYLCASSLAGSGNTIYFGEGSWLTVV.